The 25 T cell receptor beta chains below all came from one sample that was sequenced in a study of blood T cells in healthy people across ages. A J-beta primer mix and a sample-barcoded 5' primer were used in a second PCR of roughly 6 to 12 cycles. TCRdb re-analysed the 5' RACE reads in MiXCR, keeping a single row per CDR3 protein. The sample has approximately 800,000 distinct CDR3 sequences, roughly 26% seen once. These sequences were also reported in another study, on T cells of mothers and their children.

Sequenced material: blood. Receptor source: a boy younger than 18 in good health.

This clonotype was recorded once. The chain couples TRBV20-1 to TRBJ1-4; D possibly corresponds to TRBD1 (5 bases). Germline CDR1 is DFQATT and CDR2 is SNEGSKA (reference sequence). V dropped 5 bases and J dropped 8 bases, with 15 bases sitting between them. The CDR3 sequence is 13 residues long. The CDR3 region is CSALGQVNEKLFF. CDR3 in DNA: TGCAGTGCTCTGGGGCAGGTGAACGAAAAACTGTTTTTT.

The rearrangement links TRBV3-1 to TRBJ2-5, with 7 bases identical to TRBD2. The DNA end lines up better with TRBJ2-1; the J call may be wrong. This CDR3 has 18 amino acids. Germline V gene sequence: CDR1 LGHDT, CDR2 YNNKEL (reference sequence). The CDR3 region is CASSQDLRRGNSYNEQFF. CDR3 in DNA: TGTGCCAGCAGCCAAGATCTTCGGCGGGGGAACTCCTACAATGAGCAGTTCTTC.

This clonotype showed up just a few times. The chain is built from TRBV13 and TRBJ2-2, with TRBD1 as a possible D gene (6 bases). With 4 bases removed from V and 5 bases from J, the gap between germline ends came to 11 bases. The V gene's germline CDR1 is PRHDT and CDR2 FYEKMQ (reference sequence). This CDR3 has 14 amino acids. This CDR3 reads CASSSEGGTGELFF. CDR3 coding DNA: TGTGCCAGCAGCTCGGAAGGGGGTACCGGGGAGCTGTTTTTT.

The V gene is TRBV4-3, the J gene TRBJ1-2, with D possibly matching TRBD1 (6 bases). This CDR3 region has 18 residues. Germline V gives CDR1 LGHNA, CDR2 YSLEER. Trimming shortened V by 3 bases and J by 4 bases, and 24 bases separated the two germline ends. The CDR3 is CASSQTEPAGDLFYGYTF. The CDR3 region has the DNA TGCGCCAGCAGCCAGACCGAACCCGCAGGGGATCTTTTCTATGGCTACACCTTC.

The genes are TRBV7-9 and TRBJ2-3; 10 positions agree with TRBD1. V lost 5 bases, J lost 4 bases, and 6 bases stayed unmatched. CDR1 is SEHNR, CDR2 FQNEAQ, per germline (reference sequence). This CDR3 contains 15 residues. DNA for the CDR3: TGTGCCAGCAGCCGGACAGGGGGGGCTCCAGATACGCAGTATTTT. It encodes CASSRTGGAPDTQYF.

This clonotype has a count of ten or more. This chain uses TRBV6-5 with TRBJ1-1; no firm D call. V was pared by 4 bases and J by 5 bases, with 5 bases between. Germline CDR1 reads MNHEY; CDR2 reads SVGAGI. The CDR3 is made up of 11 amino acids. The DNA for the CDR3 is TGTGCCAGCAGTTGGGGTACTGAAGCTTTCTTT. It specifies CASSWGTEAFF.

This clonotype was found a few times. The chain uses TRBV3-1 and TRBJ2-3; D perhaps matches TRBD1 (5 bases). Germline CDR1 reads LGHDT; CDR2 reads YNNKEL (reference sequence). The CDR3 consists of 14 residues. Trimming took off 5 bases at V and 5 bases at J, with 14 bases between the two ends. CDR3 in DNA: TGTGCCAGCAGCAGGACATTAAGACAAGATACGCAGTATTTT. Residues: CASSRTLRQDTQYF.

The CDR3 DNA reads as TGTGCCAGCAGCCGACGACCAGACCTATCCTACGAGCAGTACTTC. Encoded protein: CASSRRPDLSYEQYF. The chain recombines TRBV7-6 with TRBJ2-7; D is unresolved. From germline, CDR1 is SGHVS and CDR2 FNYEAQ. V dropped 5 bases and J dropped 1 base, with 15 bases sitting between them. The CDR3 totals 15 residues.

This clonotype was observed a handful of times. V usage is TRBV12-5 and J usage is TRBJ1-5; 8 bases line up with TRBD1. CDR3 length equals 14 residues. Germline trimming cut 6 bases from V and 4 bases from J; bases unmatched to any gene: 5. CDR1 and CDR2 from the germline V gene are LGHNT and FRNRAP. The CDR3 here is CASGPQGANQPQHF. The CDR3 DNA is TGTGCTAGTGGCCCTCAGGGGGCGAATCAGCCCCAGCATTTT.

Only a few counts were recorded for this clonotype. This rearrangement joins TRBV2 to TRBJ1-4; TRBD1 aligns across 8 bases. Germline assignment: CDR1 SNHLY and CDR2 FYNNEI. There are 14 residues in the CDR3. V lost 9 bases, J lost 7 bases, and 10 bases stayed unmatched. CDR3 DNA: TGTGCCAGTCAACCTGACAGGGGCGGTGAAAAACTGTTTTTT. Amino acid sequence: CASQPDRGGEKLFF.

A word on this clonotype: With a much larger clone just one base away, this may be a read error. J is TRBJ2-1 and V is TRBV28; 10 nucleotides match TRBD1. The J call may be faulty, since TRBJ2-5 better matches the DNA end. CDR1 MDHEN and CDR2 SYDVKM come from the germline V gene. The CDR3 sequence is 16 residues long. For the CDR3, the DNA is TGTGCCAGCAGTTTATGGACAGGGGGCGCGGCGGAGACCCAGTACTTC. Translation: CASSLWTGGAAETQYF.

The chain carries TRBV2 and TRBJ1-3; D might be TRBD1 (5 bases). V was shortened by 7 bases and J by 0 bases, with 10 bases between the two germline ends. Germline V CDR1 and CDR2: SNHLY, FYNNEI. The CDR3 sequence is 14 residues long. Written as DNA, the CDR3 is TGTGCCAGCATCCCGGACACCTCTGGAAACACCATATATTTT. This codes for CASIPDTSGNTIYF.

The chain uses TRBV12-3 or TRBV12-4 and TRBJ2-3, with 7 bases aligning to TRBD1. J was trimmed by 2 bases and V by 7 bases; bases with no gene match: 6. CDR3 size: 14 residues. In nucleotides, the CDR3 is TGTGCCAGCACCCGGGGACAGCTCACAGATACGCAGTATTTT. Translating it yields CASTRGQLTDTQYF.

This chain uses TRBV15 with TRBJ1-2; the match to TRBD1 covers 11 bases. Germline V lookup: CDR1 LNHNV, CDR2 YYDKDF (reference sequence). This CDR3 comprises 16 residues. V dropped 0 bases and J dropped 3; count of bases not matched to a gene: 3. CDR3 region: CATSRDRDRGDYGYTF. Written as DNA, the CDR3 is TGTGCCACCAGCAGAGATCGGGACAGGGGGGACTATGGCTACACCTTC.

The chain joins TRBV5-1 to TRBJ1-4, with D possibly TRBD1 on 6 matching bases. The CDR3 loop spans 14 amino acids. CDR1 SGHRS and CDR2 YFSETQ come from the germline V gene. V was trimmed by 4 bases and J by 6 bases, leaving 13 bases between them. As DNA, the CDR3 is TGCGCCAGCAGCCCGGGGGCGGCTGATGAAAAACTGTTTTTT. Translated, it gives CASSPGAADEKLFF.

The chain's CDR3 is CASSQVGSHTEAFF. In nucleotides, the CDR3 is TGTGCCAGCAGCCAAGTGGGCAGCCACACTGAAGCTTTCTTT. V usage is TRBV14 and J usage is TRBJ1-1, with D hard to call. Germline CDR1 reads SGHDN; CDR2 reads FVKESK. The CDR3 runs 14 residues. V lost 1 base to trimming and J lost 3 bases, with 9 bases between them.

The rearrangement links TRBV29-1 to TRBJ2-1; tentative D call: TRBD1 (6 bases). This CDR3 is built from 14 residues. Trimming removed 6 bases from V and 5 bases from J, with 17 bases in between. Germline loops: CDR1 SQVTM, CDR2 ANQGSEA. CDR3 loop: CSVMGAEEDNEQFF. CDR3 sequence (DNA): TGCAGCGTCATGGGGGCGGAGGAGGACAATGAGCAGTTCTTC.

The chain uses TRBV11-2 and TRBJ1-4, with 9 bases lining up with TRBD1. V was pared by 1 base and J by 5 bases, with 2 bases of the junction left unmatched. The CDR3 has 15 residues. Germline lookup yields CDR1 SGHAT and CDR2 FQNNGV. CDR3 nucleotide sequence: TGTGCCAGCAGCTTAGGGACAGGGGCAAATGAAAAACTGTTTTTT. Translated: CASSLGTGANEKLFF.

Turning to this clonotype: Since the CDR3 does not end with the conserved phenylalanine or tryptophan, this likely comes from a read error. The rearrangement links TRBV2 to TRBJ2-5, with unresolved D. CDR3 length: 12 residues. Germline loops: CDR1 SNHLY, CDR2 FYNNEI. Trimming cost V 0 bases and J 4 bases, with 3 bases left between them. CDR3 loop: CASSEAGETQYS. As DNA, the CDR3 is TGTGCCAGCAGTGAAGCCGGAGAGACCCAGTACTCC.

This chain links TRBV3-1 with TRBJ2-4, with 7 bases lining up with TRBD2. The CDR3 runs to 14 residues. J lost 6 bases, V lost 4 bases, and 6 bases had no gene match. In germline, CDR1 is LGHDT, CDR2 YNNKEL (reference sequence). The CDR3 loop reads CASSPGLLLNIQYF. As DNA, the CDR3 is TGTGCCAGCAGCCCGGGACTACTCCTAAACATTCAGTACTTC.

The genes are TRBV7-9 and TRBJ2-3; maybe TRBD1 (5 bases). Trimming took off 3 bases at V and 6 bases at J, with 13 bases between the two ends. The CDR3 runs 14 residues. Per germline, CDR1 SEHNR and CDR2 FQNEAQ (reference sequence). This chain's CDR3 is CASSFPQGRDTQYF. In nucleotides, the CDR3 is TGTGCCAGCAGCTTTCCCCAGGGAAGGGATACGCAGTATTTT.

This rearrangement joins TRBV7-9 to TRBJ1-2, with 9 positions matching TRBD1. The ends lost 2 bases at V and 6 bases at J; junction bases unmatched: 7. The CDR3 spans 15 residues. CDR1 is SEHNR, CDR2 FQNEAQ, per germline (reference sequence). CDR3 nucleotides: TGTGCCAGCAGCTTATACAGGGGGCTGCTCGATGGCTACACCTTC. Translated: CASSLYRGLLDGYTF.

This clonotype appeared a few times. A read error may account for a junction end that differs from germline. The V and J genes are TRBV5-1 and TRBJ1-3; no clear D gene. This CDR3 is built from 12 residues. Germline V gives CDR1 SGHRS, CDR2 YFSETQ. Here the CDR3 DNA reads TGCGCCTGCAGCTCGACAGGAAACACCATATATTTT. Amino acids: CACSSTGNTIYF.

The rearrangement uses TRBV6-5 and TRBJ2-7; 11 nucleotides agree with TRBD2. The J call could be wrong; TRBJ2-5 is a better fit for the DNA end. The CDR3 has 15 residues. Germline values: CDR1 MNHEY, CDR2 SVGAGI. This CDR3 reads CASRRTSGSGETQYF. DNA of the CDR3: TGTGCCAGCAGGCGGACTAGCGGGTCGGGAGAGACCCAGTACTTC.

The chain employs TRBV12-3 or TRBV12-4 and TRBJ2-5; D assignment may be TRBD1 or TRBD2 (7 bases each). The last part of the DNA fits TRBJ2-1 better; the J call may be wrong. The CDR3 extends over 15 amino acids. In DNA form, the CDR3 reads TGTGCCAGCAGTTTTCAGGGGGGGGCCTTTGGGGAGCAGTTCTTC. Residues: CASSFQGGAFGEQFF.